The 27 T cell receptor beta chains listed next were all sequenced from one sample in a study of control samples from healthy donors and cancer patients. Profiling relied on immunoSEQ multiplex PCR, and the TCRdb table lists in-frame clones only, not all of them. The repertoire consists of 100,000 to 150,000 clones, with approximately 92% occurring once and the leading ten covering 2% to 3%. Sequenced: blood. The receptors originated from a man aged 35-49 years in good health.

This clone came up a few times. The CDR3 nucleotides are TGTGCCAGCAGCCAAGATCTTGAAGGTGGCTACACCTTC. Protein: CASSQDLEGGYTF. V gene TRBV14 combines with J gene TRBJ1-2; D gene ambiguous. This CDR3 region has 13 residues. Trimming removed 0 bases at V and 7 bases at J, with 9 bases between. Germline lookup yields CDR1 SGHDN and CDR2 FVKESK. The full variable domain, its missing parts supplied by reference TRBV14 and TRBJ1-2, is EAGVTQFPSHSVIEKGQTVTLRCDPISGHDNLYWYRRVMGKEIKFLLHFVKESKQDESGMPNNRFLAERTGGTYSTLKVQPAELEDSGVYFCASSQDLEGGYTFGSGTRLTVV.

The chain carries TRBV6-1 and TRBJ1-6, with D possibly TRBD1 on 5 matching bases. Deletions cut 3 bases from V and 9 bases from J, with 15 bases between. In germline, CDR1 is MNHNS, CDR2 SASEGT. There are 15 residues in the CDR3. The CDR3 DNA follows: TGTGCCAGCAGTGAGGCTTCGGGGGGAGTTTCACCCCTCCACTTT. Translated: CASSEASGGVSPLHF.

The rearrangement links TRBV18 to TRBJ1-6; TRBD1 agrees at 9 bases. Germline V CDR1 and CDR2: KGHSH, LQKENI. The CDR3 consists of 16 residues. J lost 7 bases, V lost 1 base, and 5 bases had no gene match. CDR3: CASSPLPGTGNSPLHF. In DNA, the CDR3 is TGTGCCAGCTCACCACTACCGGGGACAGGGAATTCACCCCTCCACTTT.

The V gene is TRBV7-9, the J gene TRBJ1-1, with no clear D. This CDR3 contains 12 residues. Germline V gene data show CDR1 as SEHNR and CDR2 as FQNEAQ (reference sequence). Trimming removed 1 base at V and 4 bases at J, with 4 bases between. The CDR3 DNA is TGTGCCAGCAGCTTAGACCGCACTGAAGCTTTCTTT. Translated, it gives CASSLDRTEAFF.

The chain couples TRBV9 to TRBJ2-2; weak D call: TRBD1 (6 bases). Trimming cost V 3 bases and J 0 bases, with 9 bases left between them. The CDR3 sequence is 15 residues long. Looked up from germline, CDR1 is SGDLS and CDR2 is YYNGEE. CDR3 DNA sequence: TGTGCCAGCAGCGACAGGGTAGCGAACACCGGGGAGCTGTTTTTT. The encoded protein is CASSDRVANTGELFF.

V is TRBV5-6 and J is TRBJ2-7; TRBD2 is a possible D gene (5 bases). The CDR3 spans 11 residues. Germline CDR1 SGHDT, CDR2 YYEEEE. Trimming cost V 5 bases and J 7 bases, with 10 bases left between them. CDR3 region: CASRGSGEQYF. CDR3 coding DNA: TGTGCCAGCAGGGGGTCGGGGGAGCAGTACTTC.

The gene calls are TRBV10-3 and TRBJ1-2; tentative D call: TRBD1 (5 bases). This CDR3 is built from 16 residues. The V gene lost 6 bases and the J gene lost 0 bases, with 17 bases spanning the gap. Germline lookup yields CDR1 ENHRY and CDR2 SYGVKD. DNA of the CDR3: TGTGCCATCAGGGGGGGAGCGGGCACAACTAACTATGGCTACACCTTC. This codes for CAIRGGAGTTNYGYTF.

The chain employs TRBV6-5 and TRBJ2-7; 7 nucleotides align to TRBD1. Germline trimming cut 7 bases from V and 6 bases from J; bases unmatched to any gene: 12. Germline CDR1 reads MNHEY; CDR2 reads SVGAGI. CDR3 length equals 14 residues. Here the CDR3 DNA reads TGTGCCAGCACCCGACAGGGTAGAAGTGGCGAGCAGTACTTC. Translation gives CASTRQGRSGEQYF.

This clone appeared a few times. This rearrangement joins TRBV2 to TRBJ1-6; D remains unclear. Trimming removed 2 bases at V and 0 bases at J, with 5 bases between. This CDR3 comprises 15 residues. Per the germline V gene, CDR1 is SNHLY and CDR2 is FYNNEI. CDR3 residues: CASSEHSSYNSPLHF. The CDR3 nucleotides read TGTGCCAGCAGTGAACACAGCTCCTATAATTCACCCCTCCACTTT.

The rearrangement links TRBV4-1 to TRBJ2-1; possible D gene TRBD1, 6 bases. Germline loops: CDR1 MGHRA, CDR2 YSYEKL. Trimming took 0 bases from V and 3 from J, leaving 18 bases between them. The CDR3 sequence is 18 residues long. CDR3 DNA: TGCGCCAGCAGCCAAGATGGGCGAGCGCAGGGGCTCTACAATGAGCAGTTCTTC. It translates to CASSQDGRAQGLYNEQFF.

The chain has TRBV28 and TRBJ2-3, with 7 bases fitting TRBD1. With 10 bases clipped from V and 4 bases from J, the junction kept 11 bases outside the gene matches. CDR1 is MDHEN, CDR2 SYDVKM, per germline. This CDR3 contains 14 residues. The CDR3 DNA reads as TGTGCCACCCGAGGGGGCAGTGGCGCAGATACGCAGTATTTT. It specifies CATRGGSGADTQYF.

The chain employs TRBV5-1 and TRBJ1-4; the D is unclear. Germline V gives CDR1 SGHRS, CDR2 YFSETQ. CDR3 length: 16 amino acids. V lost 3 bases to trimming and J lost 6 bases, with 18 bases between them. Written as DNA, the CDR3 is TGCGCCAGCAGCTCCTGGACGGGCCGGAGTGATGAAAAACTGTTTTTT. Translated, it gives CASSSWTGRSDEKLFF.

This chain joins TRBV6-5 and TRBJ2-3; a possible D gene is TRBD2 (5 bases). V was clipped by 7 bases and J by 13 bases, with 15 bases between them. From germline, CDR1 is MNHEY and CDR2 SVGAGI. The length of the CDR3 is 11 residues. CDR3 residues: CASTLRRLEYF. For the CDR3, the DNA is TGTGCCAGCACTCTAAGGAGGTTGGAGTATTTT.

The CDR3 spells CASSSGGGYGYTF. CDR3 nucleotides: TGTGCCAGCAGTTCAGGGGGCGGTTATGGCTACACCTTC. The chain employs TRBV2 and TRBJ1-2; TRBD1 matches at 8 bases. With 5 bases clipped from V and 5 bases from J, the junction kept 4 bases outside the gene matches. CDR3 length: 13 residues. CDR1 and CDR2 (germline): SNHLY, FYNNEI. Full variable domain (missing parts from reference TRBV2 and TRBJ1-2): EPEVTQTPSHQVTQMGQEVILRCVPISNHLYFYWYRQILGQKVEFLVSFYNNEISEKSEIFDDQFSVERPDGSNFTLKIRSTKLEDSAMYFCASSSGGGYGYTFGSGTRLTVV.

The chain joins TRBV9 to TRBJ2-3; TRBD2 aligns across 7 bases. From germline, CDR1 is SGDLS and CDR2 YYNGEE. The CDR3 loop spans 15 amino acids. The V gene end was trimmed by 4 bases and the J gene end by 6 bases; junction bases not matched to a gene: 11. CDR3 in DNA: TGTGCCAGCAGCCCGGTAGGACTAGGTATTGATACGCAGTATTTT. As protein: CASSPVGLGIDTQYF.

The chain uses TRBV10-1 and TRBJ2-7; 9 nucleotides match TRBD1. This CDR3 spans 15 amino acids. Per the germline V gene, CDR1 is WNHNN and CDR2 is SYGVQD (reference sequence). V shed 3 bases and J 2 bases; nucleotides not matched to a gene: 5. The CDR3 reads CASSDSGQGPYEQYF. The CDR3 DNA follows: TGCGCCAGCAGTGATTCGGGACAGGGACCCTACGAGCAGTACTTC.

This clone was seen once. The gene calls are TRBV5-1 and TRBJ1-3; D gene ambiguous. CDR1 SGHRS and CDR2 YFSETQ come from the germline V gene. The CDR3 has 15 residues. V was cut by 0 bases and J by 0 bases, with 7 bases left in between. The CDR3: CASSLGAFSGNTIYF. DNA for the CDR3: TGCGCCAGCAGCTTGGGGGCTTTCTCTGGAAACACCATATATTTT.

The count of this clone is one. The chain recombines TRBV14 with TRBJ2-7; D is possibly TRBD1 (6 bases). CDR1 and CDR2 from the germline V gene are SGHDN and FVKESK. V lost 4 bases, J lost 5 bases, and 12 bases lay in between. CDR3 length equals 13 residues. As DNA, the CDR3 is TGTGCCAGCAGCCCATTTACAGGGAACGAGCAGTACTTC. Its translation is CASSPFTGNEQYF. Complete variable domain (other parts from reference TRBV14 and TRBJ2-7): EAGVTQFPSHSVIEKGQTVTLRCDPISGHDNLYWYRRVMGKEIKFLLHFVKESKQDESGMPNNRFLAERTGGTYSTLKVQPAELEDSGVYFCASSPFTGNEQYFGPGTRLTVT.

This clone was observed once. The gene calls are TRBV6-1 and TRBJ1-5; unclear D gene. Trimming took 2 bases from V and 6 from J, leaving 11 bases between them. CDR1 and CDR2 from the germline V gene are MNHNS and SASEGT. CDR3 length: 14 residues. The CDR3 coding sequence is TGTGCCAGCAGTGAATCAAGAGTGGGTCAGCCCCAGCATTTT. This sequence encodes CASSESRVGQPQHF.

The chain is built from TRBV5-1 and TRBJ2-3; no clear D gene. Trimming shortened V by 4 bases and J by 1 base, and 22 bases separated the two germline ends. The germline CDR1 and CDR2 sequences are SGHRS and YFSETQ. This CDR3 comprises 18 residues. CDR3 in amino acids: CASSPVRSLGLRTDTQYF. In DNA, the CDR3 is TGCGCCAGCAGCCCGGTGCGGAGCCTTGGTCTCCGCACAGATACGCAGTATTTT.

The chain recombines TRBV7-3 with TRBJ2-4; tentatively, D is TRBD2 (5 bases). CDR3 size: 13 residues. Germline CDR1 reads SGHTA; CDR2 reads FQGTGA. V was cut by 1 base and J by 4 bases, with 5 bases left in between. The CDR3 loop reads CASSLRTKNIQYF. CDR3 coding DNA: TGTGCCAGCAGCTTAAGGACTAAAAACATTCAGTACTTC.

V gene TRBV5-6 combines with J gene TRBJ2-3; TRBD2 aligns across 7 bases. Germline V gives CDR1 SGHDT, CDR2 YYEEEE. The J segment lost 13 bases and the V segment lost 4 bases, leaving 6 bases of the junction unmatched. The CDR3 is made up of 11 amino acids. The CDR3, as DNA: TGTGCCAGCAGCATTAGCGGGTGGGAGTATTTT. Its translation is CASSISGWEYF.

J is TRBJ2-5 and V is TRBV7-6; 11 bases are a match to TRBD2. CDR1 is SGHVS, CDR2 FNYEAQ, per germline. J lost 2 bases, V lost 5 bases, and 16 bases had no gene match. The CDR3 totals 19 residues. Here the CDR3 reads CASSPYVASGGPLQETQYF. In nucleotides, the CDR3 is TGTGCCAGCAGCCCATATGTGGCTAGCGGGGGGCCCTTGCAAGAGACCCAGTACTTC.

The CDR3, as DNA: TGTGCCAGCAGTTTATCTCCCGGGACAGCAAACACTGAAGCTTTCTTT. Its translation is CASSLSPGTANTEAFF. J is TRBJ1-1 and V is TRBV27, with 7 bases lining up with TRBD1. The junction had 6 bases not matched to a gene; V was cut back by 0 bases and J by 2 bases. CDR3 length: 16 amino acids. Germline V lookup: CDR1 MNHEY, CDR2 SMNVEV (reference sequence).

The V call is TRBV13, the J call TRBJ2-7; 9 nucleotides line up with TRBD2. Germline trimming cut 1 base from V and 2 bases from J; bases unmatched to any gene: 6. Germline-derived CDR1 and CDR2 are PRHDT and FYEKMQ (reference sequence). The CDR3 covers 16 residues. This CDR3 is CASSLEGGGAAYEQYF. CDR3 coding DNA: TGTGCCAGCAGCTTAGAGGGCGGGGGGGCTGCCTACGAGCAGTACTTC.

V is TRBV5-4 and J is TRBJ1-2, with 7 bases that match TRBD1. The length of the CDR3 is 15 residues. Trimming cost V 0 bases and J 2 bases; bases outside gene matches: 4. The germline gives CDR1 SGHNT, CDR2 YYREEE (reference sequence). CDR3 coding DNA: TGTGCCAGCAGCTTGGGGACAGGACGAAACTATGGCTACACCTTC. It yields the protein CASSLGTGRNYGYTF. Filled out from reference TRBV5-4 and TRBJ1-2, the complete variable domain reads ETGVTQSPTHLIKTRGQQVTLRCSSQSGHNTVSWYQQALGQGPQFIFQYYREEENGRGNFPPRFSGLQFPNYSSELNVNALELDDSALYLCASSLGTGRNYGYTFGSGTRLTVV.

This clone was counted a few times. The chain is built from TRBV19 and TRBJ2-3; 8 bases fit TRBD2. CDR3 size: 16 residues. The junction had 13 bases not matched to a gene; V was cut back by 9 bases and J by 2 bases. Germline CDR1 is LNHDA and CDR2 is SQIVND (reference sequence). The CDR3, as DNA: TGTGCCAGCAAAATCCAGGGCGGGGGGACCACAGATACGCAGTATTTT. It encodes CASKIQGGGTTDTQYF.